This T cell receptor beta chain was retrieved from a study of cytomegalovirus exposure and HLA in healthy donors. Turning to the study itself: Unique TCR beta sequences numbering 117 million came from around 180 million T cells in an earlier analysis. Findings and limits, study-wide: By HLA locus, TCR association rates varied in a later analysis, with DRB1 showing the most and HLA-C the fewest.

60 Vbeta and 13 Jbeta primers were used in PCR. Here immunoSEQ multiplex PCR was the method, and the copy in TCRdb shows in-frame clones only, minus some. The sample contains some 240,000 clones, approximately 80% of which appear only once. Germline CDR1 and CDR2: SGHRS and YFSETQ. The CDR3 has 15 residues. Trimming pared 4 bases from V and 0 bases from J, leaving 8 bases between. Nominally healthy donors were sampled, though unrecorded immune exposures were likely. About this clone itself: Its antigen is undetermined.

This chain uses TRBV5-1 with TRBJ2-6; D is uncertain. This receptor was obtained from a male donor in good health and CMV-seronegative. Sequencing was done on a sample of PBMCs. CDR3 coding DNA: TGCGCCAGCAGCCCTTCTATCTCTGGGGCCAACGTCCTGACTTTC. Its translation is CASSPSISGANVLTF.